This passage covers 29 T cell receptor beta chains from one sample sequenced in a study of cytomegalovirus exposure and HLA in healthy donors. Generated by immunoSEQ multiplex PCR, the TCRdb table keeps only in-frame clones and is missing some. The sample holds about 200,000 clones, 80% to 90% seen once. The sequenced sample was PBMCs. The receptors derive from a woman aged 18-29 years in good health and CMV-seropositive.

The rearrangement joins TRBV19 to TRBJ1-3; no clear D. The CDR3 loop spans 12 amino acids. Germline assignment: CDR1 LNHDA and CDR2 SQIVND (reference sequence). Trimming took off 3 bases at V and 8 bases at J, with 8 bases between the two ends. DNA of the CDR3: TGTGCCAGTAGTATGGAGGCATACACCATATATTTT. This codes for CASSMEAYTIYF.

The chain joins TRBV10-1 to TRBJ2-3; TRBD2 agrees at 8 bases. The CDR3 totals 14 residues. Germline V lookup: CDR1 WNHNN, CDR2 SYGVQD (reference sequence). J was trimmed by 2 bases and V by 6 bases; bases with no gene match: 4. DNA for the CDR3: TGCGCCAGCAGGGGGGGACTAGACACAGATACGCAGTATTTT. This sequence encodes CASRGGLDTDTQYF.

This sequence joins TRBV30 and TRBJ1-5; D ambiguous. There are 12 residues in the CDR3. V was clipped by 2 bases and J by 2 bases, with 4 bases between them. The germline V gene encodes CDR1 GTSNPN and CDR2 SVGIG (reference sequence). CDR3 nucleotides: TGTGCCTGGAGTACAGGCAATCAGCCCCAGCATTTT. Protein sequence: CAWSTGNQPQHF. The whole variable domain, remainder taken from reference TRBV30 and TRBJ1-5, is SQTIHQWPATLVQPVGSPLSLECTVEGTSNPNLYWYRQAAGRGLQLLFYSVGIGQISSEVPQNLSASRPQDRQFILSSKKLLLSDSGFYLCAWSTGNQPQHFGDGTRLSIL.

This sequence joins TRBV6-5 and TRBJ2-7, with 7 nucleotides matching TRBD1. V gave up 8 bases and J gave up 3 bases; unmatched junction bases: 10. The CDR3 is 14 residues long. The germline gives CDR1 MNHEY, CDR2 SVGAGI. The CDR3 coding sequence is TGTGCCAGCCGACAGGGAACCGTCCGCTACGAGCAGTACTTC. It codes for CASRQGTVRYEQYF.

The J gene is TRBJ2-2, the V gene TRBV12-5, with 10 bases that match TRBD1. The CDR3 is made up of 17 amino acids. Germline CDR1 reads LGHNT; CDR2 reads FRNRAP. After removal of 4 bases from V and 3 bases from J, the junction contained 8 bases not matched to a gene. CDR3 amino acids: CASGSGTGVMYTGELFF. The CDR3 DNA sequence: TGTGCTAGTGGTTCGGGGACAGGGGTTATGTACACCGGGGAGCTGTTTTTT. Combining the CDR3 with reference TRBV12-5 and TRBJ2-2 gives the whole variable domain DARVTQTPRHKVTEMGQEVTMRCQPILGHNTVFWYRQTMMQGLELLAYFRNRAPLDDSGMPKDRFSAEMPDATLATLKIQPSEPRDSAVYFCASGSGTGVMYTGELFFGEGSRLTVL.

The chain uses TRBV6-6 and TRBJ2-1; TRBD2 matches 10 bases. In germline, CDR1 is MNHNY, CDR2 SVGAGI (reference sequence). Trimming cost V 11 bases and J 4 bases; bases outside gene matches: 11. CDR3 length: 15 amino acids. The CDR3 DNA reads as TGTGCCCCCTCTAGCGGGAGCGCAACATACAATGAGCAGTTCTTC. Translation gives CAPSSGSATYNEQFF.

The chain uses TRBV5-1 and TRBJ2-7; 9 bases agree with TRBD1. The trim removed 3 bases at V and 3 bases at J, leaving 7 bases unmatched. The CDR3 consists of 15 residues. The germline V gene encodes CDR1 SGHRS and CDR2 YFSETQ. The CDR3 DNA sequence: TGCGCCAGCAGCTCTTCGGGACAGGGTAGCTACGAGCAGTACTTC. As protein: CASSSSGQGSYEQYF.

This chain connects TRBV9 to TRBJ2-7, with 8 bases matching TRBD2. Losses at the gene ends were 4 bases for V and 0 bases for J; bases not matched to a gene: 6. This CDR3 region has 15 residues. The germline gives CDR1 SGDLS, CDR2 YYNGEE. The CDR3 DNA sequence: TGTGCCAGCAGCTCCCGGGGGGGGAGCTCCTACGAGCAGTACTTC. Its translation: CASSSRGGSSYEQYF.

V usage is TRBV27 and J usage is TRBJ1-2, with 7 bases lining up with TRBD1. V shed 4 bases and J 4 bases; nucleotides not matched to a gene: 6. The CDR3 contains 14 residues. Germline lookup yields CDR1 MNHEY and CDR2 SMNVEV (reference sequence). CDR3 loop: CASSSGQSLYGYTF. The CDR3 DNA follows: TGTGCCAGCAGTTCGGGACAGTCGCTCTATGGCTACACCTTC.

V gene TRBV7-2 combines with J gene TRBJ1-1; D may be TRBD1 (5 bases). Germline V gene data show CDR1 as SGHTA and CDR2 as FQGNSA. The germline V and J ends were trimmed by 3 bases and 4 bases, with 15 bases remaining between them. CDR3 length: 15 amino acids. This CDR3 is CASSFPEGQGTEAFF. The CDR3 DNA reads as TGTGCCAGCAGCTTTCCGGAGGGCCAGGGCACTGAAGCTTTCTTT.

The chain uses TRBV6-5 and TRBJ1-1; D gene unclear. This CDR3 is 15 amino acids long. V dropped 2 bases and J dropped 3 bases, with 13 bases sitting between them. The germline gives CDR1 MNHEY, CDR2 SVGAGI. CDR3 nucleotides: TGTGCCAGCAGTTACCGACACGCCGGGGACACTGAAGCTTTCTTT. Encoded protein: CASSYRHAGDTEAFF.

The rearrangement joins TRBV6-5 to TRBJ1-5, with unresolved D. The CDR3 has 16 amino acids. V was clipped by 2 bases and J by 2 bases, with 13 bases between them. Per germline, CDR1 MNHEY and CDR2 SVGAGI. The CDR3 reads CASSYGPGGGNQPQHF. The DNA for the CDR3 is TGTGCCAGCAGTTACGGACCGGGAGGTGGCAATCAGCCCCAGCATTTT.

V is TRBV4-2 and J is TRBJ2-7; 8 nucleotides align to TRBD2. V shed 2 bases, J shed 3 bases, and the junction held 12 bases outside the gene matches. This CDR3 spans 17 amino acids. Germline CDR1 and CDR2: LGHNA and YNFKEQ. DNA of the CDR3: TGTGCCAGCAGCCAAATCCCGGGACTAGGAAGGGGCTACGAGCAGTACTTC. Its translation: CASSQIPGLGRGYEQYF.

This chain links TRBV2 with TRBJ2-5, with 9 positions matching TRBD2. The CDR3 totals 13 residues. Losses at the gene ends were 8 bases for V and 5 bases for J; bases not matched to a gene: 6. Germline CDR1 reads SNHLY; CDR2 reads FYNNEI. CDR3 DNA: TGTGCCAGCGAAGGCGGGAGGGGGGAGACCCAGTACTTC. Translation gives CASEGGRGETQYF.

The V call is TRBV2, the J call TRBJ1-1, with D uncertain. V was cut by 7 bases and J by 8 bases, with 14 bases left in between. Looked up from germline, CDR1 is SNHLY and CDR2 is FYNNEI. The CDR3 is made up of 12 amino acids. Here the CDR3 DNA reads TGTGCCAGCAATCTACAAGACTCAGAAGCTTTCTTT. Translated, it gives CASNLQDSEAFF. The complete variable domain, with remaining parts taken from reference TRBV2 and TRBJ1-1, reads EPEVTQTPSHQVTQMGQEVILRCVPISNHLYFYWYRQILGQKVEFLVSFYNNEISEKSEIFDDQFSVERPDGSNFTLKIRSTKLEDSAMYFCASNLQDSEAFFGQGTRLTVV.

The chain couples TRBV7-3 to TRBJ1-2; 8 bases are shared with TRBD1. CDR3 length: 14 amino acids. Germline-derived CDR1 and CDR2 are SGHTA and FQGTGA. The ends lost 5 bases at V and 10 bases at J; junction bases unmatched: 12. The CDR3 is CASSPRTGSSDYTF. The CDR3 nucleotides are TGTGCCAGCAGCCCTCGGACAGGGAGTTCTGACTACACCTTC.

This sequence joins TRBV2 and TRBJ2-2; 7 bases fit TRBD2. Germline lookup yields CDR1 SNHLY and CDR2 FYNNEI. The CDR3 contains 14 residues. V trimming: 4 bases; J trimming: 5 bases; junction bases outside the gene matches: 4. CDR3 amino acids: CASSGTSPTGELFF. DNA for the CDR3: TGTGCCAGCAGTGGGACTAGTCCTACCGGGGAGCTGTTTTTT.

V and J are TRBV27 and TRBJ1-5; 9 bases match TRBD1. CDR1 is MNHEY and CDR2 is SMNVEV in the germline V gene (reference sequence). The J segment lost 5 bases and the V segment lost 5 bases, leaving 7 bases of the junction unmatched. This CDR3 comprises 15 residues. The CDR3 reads CASSPQTGGDQPQHF. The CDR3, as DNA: TGTGCCAGCAGTCCACAGACAGGGGGGGATCAGCCCCAGCATTTT.

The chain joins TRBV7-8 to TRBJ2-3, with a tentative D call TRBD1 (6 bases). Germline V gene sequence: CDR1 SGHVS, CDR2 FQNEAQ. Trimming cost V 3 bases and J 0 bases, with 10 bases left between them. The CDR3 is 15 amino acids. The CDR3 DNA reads TGTGCCAGCAGCTTTAGGGGGATTAGCACAGATACGCAGTATTTT. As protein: CASSFRGISTDTQYF.

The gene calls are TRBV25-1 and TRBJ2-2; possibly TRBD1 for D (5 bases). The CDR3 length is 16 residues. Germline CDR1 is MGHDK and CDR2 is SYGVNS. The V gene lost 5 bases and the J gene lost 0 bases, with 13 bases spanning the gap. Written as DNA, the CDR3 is TGTGCCAGCAGTTCAGGGATTTTCGCGAACACCGGGGAGCTGTTTTTT. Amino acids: CASSSGIFANTGELFF.

CDR3 in amino acids: CASSQVASTDTQYF. CDR3 in DNA: TGTGCCAGCAGCCAAGTAGCGAGCACAGATACGCAGTATTTT. The chain employs TRBV4-2 and TRBJ2-3; tentatively, D is TRBD2 (5 bases). Trimming took off 1 base at V and 0 bases at J, with 5 bases between the two ends. The CDR3 length is 14 residues. CDR1 is LGHNA, CDR2 YNFKEQ, per germline.

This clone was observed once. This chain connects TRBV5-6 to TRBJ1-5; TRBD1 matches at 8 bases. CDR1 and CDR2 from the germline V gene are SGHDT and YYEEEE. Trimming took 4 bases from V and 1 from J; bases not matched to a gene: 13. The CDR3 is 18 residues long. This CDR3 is CASSRRPGGLLSNQPQHF. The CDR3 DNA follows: TGTGCCAGCAGCCGGCGGCCAGGGGGCCTACTGAGCAATCAGCCCCAGCATTTT.

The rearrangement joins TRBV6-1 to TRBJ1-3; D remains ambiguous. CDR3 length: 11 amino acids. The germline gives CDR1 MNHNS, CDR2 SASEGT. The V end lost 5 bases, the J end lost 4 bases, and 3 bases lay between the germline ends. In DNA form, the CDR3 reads TGTGCCAGCAGTCTAGGAAACACCATATATTTT. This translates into CASSLGNTIYF.

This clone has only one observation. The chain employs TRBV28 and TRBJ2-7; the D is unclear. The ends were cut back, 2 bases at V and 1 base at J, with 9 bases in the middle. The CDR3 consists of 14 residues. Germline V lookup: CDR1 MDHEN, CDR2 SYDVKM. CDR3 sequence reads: CASSLQAGSYEQYF. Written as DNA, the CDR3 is TGTGCCAGCAGTTTACAGGCCGGATCCTACGAGCAGTACTTC.

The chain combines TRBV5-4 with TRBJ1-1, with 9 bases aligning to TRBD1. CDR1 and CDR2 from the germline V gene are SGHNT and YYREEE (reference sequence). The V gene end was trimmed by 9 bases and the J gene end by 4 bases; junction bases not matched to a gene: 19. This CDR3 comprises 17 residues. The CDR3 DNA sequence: TGTGCCATCACTAGCCCGGGACAGGGAAAGGGTTCCACTGAAGCTTTCTTT. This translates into CAITSPGQGKGSTEAFF.

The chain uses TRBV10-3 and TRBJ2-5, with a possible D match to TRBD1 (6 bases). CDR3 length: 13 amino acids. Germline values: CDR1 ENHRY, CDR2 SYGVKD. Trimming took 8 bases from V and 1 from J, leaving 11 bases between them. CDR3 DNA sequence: TGTGCCATCCACAGGGCGGTCCAAGAGACCCAGTACTTC. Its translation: CAIHRAVQETQYF.

The CDR3 DNA sequence: TGTGCCAGCAGGAGGGGACAGCAGGGTAATCAGCCCCAGCATTTT. It codes for CASRRGQQGNQPQHF. The rearrangement uses TRBV6-1 and TRBJ1-5, with 7 nucleotides matching TRBD1. The ends lost 6 bases at V and 4 bases at J; junction bases unmatched: 9. The CDR3 has 15 residues. Germline CDR1 MNHNS, CDR2 SASEGT.

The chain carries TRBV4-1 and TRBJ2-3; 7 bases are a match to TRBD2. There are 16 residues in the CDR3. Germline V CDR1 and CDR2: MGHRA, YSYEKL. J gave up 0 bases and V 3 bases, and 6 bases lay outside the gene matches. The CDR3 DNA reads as TGCGCCAGCAGCCACACACTAGCGCTTAGCACAGATACGCAGTATTTT. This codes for CASSHTLALSTDTQYF.

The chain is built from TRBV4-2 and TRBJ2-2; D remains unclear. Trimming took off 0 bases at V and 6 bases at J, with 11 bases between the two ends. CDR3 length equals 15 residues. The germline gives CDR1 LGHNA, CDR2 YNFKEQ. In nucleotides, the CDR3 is TGTGCCAGCAGCCAAGAGCTCGGAGTGCCCGGGGAGCTGTTTTTT. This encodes CASSQELGVPGELFF.